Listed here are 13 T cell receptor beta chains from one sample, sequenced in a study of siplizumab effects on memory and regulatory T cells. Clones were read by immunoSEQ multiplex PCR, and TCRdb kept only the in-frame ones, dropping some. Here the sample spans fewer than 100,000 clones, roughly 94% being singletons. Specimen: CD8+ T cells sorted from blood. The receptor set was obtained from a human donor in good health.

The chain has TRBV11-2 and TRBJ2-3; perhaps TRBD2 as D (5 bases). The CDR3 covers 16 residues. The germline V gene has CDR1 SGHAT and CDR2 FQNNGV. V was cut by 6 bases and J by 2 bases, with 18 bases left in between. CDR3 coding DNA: TGTGCCAGCAGTCCTAAACGGACTTCCCCCACAGATACGCAGTATTTT. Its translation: CASSPKRTSPTDTQYF.

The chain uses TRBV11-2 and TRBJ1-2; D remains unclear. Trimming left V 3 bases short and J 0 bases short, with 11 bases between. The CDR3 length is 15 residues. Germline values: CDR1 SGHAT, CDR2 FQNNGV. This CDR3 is CASSFDQHPNYGYTF. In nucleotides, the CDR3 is TGTGCCAGCAGCTTTGACCAACACCCTAACTATGGCTACACCTTC.

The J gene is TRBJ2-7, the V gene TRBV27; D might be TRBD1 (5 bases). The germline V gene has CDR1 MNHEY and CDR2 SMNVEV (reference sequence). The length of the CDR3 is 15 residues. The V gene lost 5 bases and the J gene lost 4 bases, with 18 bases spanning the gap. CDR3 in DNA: TGTGCCAGCAGTATACAAGACAGAGTTCAATACGAGCAGTACTTC. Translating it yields CASSIQDRVQYEQYF.

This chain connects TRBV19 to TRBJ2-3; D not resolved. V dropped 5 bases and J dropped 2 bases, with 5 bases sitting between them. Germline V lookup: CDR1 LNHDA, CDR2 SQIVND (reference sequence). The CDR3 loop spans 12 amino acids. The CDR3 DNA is TGTGCCAGTAGTCCCACCACAGATACGCAGTATTTT. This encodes CASSPTTDTQYF.

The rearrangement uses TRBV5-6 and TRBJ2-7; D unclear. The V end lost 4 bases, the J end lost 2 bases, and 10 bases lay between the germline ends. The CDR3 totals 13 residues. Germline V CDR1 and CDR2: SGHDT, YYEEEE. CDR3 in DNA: TGTGCCAGCAGCCCGACCTTAGCCTACGAGCAGTACTTC. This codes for CASSPTLAYEQYF.

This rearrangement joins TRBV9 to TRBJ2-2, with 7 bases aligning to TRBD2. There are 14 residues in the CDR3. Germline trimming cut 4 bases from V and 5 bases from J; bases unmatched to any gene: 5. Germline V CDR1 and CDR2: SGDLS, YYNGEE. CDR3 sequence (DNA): TGTGCCAGCAGCTATCCCGGGGGGACCGGGGAGCTGTTTTTT. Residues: CASSYPGGTGELFF.

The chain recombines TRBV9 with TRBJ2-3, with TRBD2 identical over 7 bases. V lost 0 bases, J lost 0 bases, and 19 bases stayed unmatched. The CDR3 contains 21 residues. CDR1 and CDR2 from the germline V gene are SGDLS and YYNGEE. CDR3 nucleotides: TGTGCCAGCAGCGTAGCATCGGGTTTGCGGGCGGGAGATCCTAGCACAGATACGCAGTATTTT. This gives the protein CASSVASGLRAGDPSTDTQYF.

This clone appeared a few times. The CDR3 bases are TGTGCCAGTACCGGGACAGCTAACTATGGCTACACCTTC. This gives the protein CASTGTANYGYTF. The chain has TRBV19 and TRBJ1-2; 7 bases agree with TRBD1. V lost 7 bases to trimming and J lost 0 bases; unmatched junction nucleotides: 2. Per germline, CDR1 LNHDA and CDR2 SQIVND (reference sequence). CDR3 length: 13 residues.

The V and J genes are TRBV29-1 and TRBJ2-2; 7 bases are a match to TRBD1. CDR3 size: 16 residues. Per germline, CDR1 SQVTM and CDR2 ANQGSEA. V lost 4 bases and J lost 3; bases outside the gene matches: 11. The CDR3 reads CSVGDPQGHYTGELFF. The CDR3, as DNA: TGCAGCGTTGGAGATCCACAGGGGCACTACACCGGGGAGCTGTTTTTT.

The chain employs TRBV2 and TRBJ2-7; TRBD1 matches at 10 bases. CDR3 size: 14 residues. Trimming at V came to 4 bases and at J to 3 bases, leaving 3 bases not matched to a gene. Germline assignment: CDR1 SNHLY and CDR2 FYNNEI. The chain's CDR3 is CASSGTGGVYEQYF. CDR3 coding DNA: TGTGCCAGCAGTGGGACAGGGGGGGTCTACGAGCAGTACTTC.

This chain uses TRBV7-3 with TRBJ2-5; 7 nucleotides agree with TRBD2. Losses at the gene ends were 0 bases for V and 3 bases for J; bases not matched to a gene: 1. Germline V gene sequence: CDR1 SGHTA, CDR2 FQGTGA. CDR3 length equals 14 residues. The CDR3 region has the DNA TGTGCCAGCAGCTTAACCGGGGGGAAAGAGACCCAGTACTTC. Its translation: CASSLTGGKETQYF.

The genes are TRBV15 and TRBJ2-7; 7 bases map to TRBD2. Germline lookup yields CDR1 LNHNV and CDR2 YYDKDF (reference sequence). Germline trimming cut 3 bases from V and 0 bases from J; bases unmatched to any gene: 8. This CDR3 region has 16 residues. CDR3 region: CATSSSGRLTSYEQYF. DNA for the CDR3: TGTGCCACCAGCAGTAGCGGGCGCCTGACCTCCTACGAGCAGTACTTC. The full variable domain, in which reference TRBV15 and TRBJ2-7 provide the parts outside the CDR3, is DAMVIQNPRYQVTQFGKPVTLSCSQTLNHNVMYWYQQKSSQAPKLLFHYYDKDFNNEADTPDNFQSRRPNTSFCFLDIRSPGLGDTAMYLCATSSSGRLTSYEQYFGPGTRLTVT.

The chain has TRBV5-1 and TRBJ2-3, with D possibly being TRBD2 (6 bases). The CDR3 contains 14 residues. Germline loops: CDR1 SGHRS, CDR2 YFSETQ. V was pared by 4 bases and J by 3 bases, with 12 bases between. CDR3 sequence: CASSPLGGTDTQYF. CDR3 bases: TGCGCCAGCAGCCCCTTGGGGGGAACAGATACGCAGTATTTT.